The 31 T cell receptor beta chains in this list originate from one sample, sequenced in a study of human T cells and chemical hapten exposure. Documented time point: pre-sensitization, week 0. Documented treatment: therapeutic diphenylcyclopropenone sensitization with weekly scalp DPC. A single record per CDR3 protein comes from TCRdb applying MiXCR to the RACE reads. The table has roughly 100,000 distinct CDR3 sequences, 9.5% to 15% seen once. This material consisted of whole blood, taken in connection with sensitization to the hapten diphenylcyclopropenone (DPC). Every receptor here comes from a woman aged 45 to 65 with alopecia areata. Some clones in this sample may be carry-over from other donors' samples.

The CDR3 DNA is TGTGCCAGCAGTAGACAGGTGCGGACGAGCTCCTATAATTCACCCCTCCACTTT. Residues: CASSRQVRTSSYNSPLHF. V gene TRBV6-6 combines with J gene TRBJ1-6; a possible D gene is TRBD1 (6 bases). Trimming removed 5 bases from V and 0 bases from J, with 17 bases in between. CDR1 is MNHNY and CDR2 is SVGAGI in the germline V gene (reference sequence). The CDR3 loop spans 18 amino acids.

This clonotype has a handful of counts. This chain joins TRBV6-2 or TRBV6-3 and TRBJ2-6; the D is unclear. This CDR3 region has 18 residues. Germline assignment: CDR1 MNHEY and CDR2 SVGEGT. V was shortened by 5 bases and J by 4 bases, with 21 bases between the two germline ends. This chain's CDR3 is CASSPSRATPWGANVLTF. The CDR3 coding sequence is TGTGCCAGCAGTCCTTCCAGAGCTACCCCCTGGGGGGCCAACGTCCTGACTTTC.

The chain combines TRBV2 with TRBJ2-7; D gene unclear. The CDR3 totals 11 residues. Trimming took 4 bases from V and 7 from J, leaving 8 bases between them. Germline CDR1 SNHLY, CDR2 FYNNEI. Written as DNA, the CDR3 is TGTGCCAGCAGTGGGACGTTAGAGCAGTACTTC. Protein sequence: CASSGTLEQYF.

The rearrangement joins TRBV19 to TRBJ1-4; D is unclear. Germline values: CDR1 LNHDA, CDR2 SQIVND (reference sequence). Trimming took 10 bases from V and 8 from J, leaving 17 bases between them. This CDR3 has 13 amino acids. CDR3 region: CATTRASSEKLFF. CDR3 bases: TGTGCCACCACGAGAGCTAGCTCCGAAAAACTGTTTTTT.

This clonotype was seen only a few times. This sequence joins TRBV4-3 and TRBJ2-2; a weak D match, TRBD1 (5 bases). Looked up from germline, CDR1 is LGHNA and CDR2 is YSLEER. V was clipped by 3 bases and J by 1 base, with 12 bases between them. CDR3 length equals 16 residues. CDR3 DNA: TGCGCCAGCAGCCACGGCGGACACTTGAACACCGGGGAGCTGTTTTTT. This translates into CASSHGGHLNTGELFF.

This clonotype turned up a few times. The chain links TRBV7-2 to TRBJ2-1; no firm D call. V was shortened by 2 bases and J by 5 bases, with 10 bases between the two germline ends. The germline V gene encodes CDR1 SGHTA and CDR2 FQGNSA. The CDR3 is 14 residues long. The CDR3 region is CASSLPPSHNEQFF. CDR3 sequence (DNA): TGTGCCAGCAGCTTACCTCCCTCACACAATGAGCAGTTCTTC. The entire variable domain, with the rest obtained from reference TRBV7-2 and TRBJ2-1, is as follows: GAGVSQSPSNKVTEKGKDVELRCDPISGHTALYWYRQSLGQGLEFLIYFQGNSAPDKSGLPSDRFSAERTGGSVSTLTIQRTQQEDSAVYLCASSLPPSHNEQFFGPGTRLTVL.

As concerns this clonotype: One junction end disagrees with the germline gene, perhaps due to a read error. The chain carries TRBV28 and TRBJ1-2; D is unresolved. This CDR3 has 11 amino acids. Germline V CDR1 and CDR2: MDHEN, SYDVKM. The chain's CDR3 is CASGDTTNCRF. CDR3 nucleotides: TGTGCCAGCGGCGACACGACGAACTGCCGCTTC.

This clonotype has only a few counts. The V gene is TRBV19, the J gene TRBJ2-7; TRBD2 aligns across 15 bases. The trim removed 6 bases at V and 0 bases at J, leaving 12 bases unmatched. Germline loops: CDR1 LNHDA, CDR2 SQIVND (reference sequence). The CDR3 extends over 19 amino acids. In DNA, the CDR3 is TGTGCCAGTAGCTCTCCTCCGGGACTAGCGGGAGGAAGCTCCTACGAGCAGTACTTC. Translating it yields CASSSPPGLAGGSSYEQYF.

The CDR3 region is CASSLKPGEQFF. The CDR3 nucleotides are TGTGCCAGCAGCCTCAAACCGGGTGAGCAGTTCTTC. The chain links TRBV7-2 to TRBJ2-1; no firm D call. The germline V gene has CDR1 SGHTA and CDR2 FQGNSA. V was clipped by 5 bases and J by 9 bases, with 11 bases between them. This CDR3 comprises 12 residues. Full variable domain (outside the CDR3, taken from reference TRBV7-2 and TRBJ2-1): GAGVSQSPSNKVTEKGKDVELRCDPISGHTALYWYRQSLGQGLEFLIYFQGNSAPDKSGLPSDRFSAERTGGSVSTLTIQRTQQEDSAVYLCASSLKPGEQFFGPGTRLTVL.

This clonotype was counted a few times. The chain carries TRBV6-1 and TRBJ1-5; no clear D. The CDR3 extends over 13 amino acids. Germline V gene data show CDR1 as MNHNS and CDR2 as SASEGT. V gave up 7 bases and J gave up 0 bases, with 7 bases separating them. CDR3 nucleotide sequence: TGTGCCAGCAACAGATATAGCAATCAGCCCCAGCATTTT. It is translated as CASNRYSNQPQHF.

The chain couples TRBV28 to TRBJ2-7, with 7 bases fitting TRBD1. With V trimmed by 6 bases and J by 8 bases, 7 bases remained unmatched. The CDR3 has 12 residues. Germline-derived CDR1 and CDR2 are MDHEN and SYDVKM. CDR3 coding DNA: TGTGCCAGCAGCGAGGGGGCAGGGAAGCAGTACTTC. It translates to CASSEGAGKQYF. The complete variable domain, with remaining parts taken from reference TRBV28 and TRBJ2-7, reads DVKVTQSSRYLVKRTGEKVFLECVQDMDHENMFWYRQDPGLGLRLIYFSYDVKMKEKGDIPEGYSVSREKKERFSLILESASTNQTSMYLCASSEGAGKQYFGPGTRLTVT.

This clonotype was picked up many times. V gene TRBV25-1 combines with J gene TRBJ2-7; D is ambiguous. V was pared by 3 bases and J by 1 base, with 7 bases between. Germline V gene lookup returns CDR1 MGHDK and CDR2 SYGVNS. The CDR3 spans 13 residues. DNA for the CDR3: TGTGCCAGCAGTGATGGGATATCCTACGAGCAGTACTTC. Encoded protein: CASSDGISYEQYF.

This sequence joins TRBV4-3 and TRBJ2-2; tentatively, D is TRBD1 or TRBD2 (5 bases each). The CDR3 loop spans 16 amino acids. V lost 4 bases and J lost 2, with 14 bases in between. Germline values: CDR1 LGHNA, CDR2 YSLEER. The CDR3 loop reads CASSRETGANTGELFF. The DNA of the CDR3 is TGCGCCAGCAGCCGAGAAACCGGGGCCAACACCGGGGAGCTGTTTTTT.

The chain carries TRBV29-1 and TRBJ2-5; D is possibly TRBD2 (6 bases). Per the germline V gene, CDR1 is SQVTM and CDR2 is ANQGSEA. CDR3 length: 12 residues. V was trimmed by 6 bases and J by 2 bases, leaving 10 bases between them. The CDR3 sequence: CSVTGLQETQYF. DNA for the CDR3: TGCAGCGTGACCGGACTACAAGAGACCCAGTACTTC.

This clonotype turned up a few times. V and J are TRBV5-6 and TRBJ2-2; D is unresolved. Trimming took off 0 bases at V and 6 bases at J, with 9 bases between the two ends. This CDR3 comprises 14 residues. The V gene's germline CDR1 is SGHDT and CDR2 YYEEEE. CDR3: CASSLGSPAGELFF. CDR3 DNA sequence: TGTGCCAGCAGCTTGGGCTCACCGGCCGGGGAGCTGTTTTTT.

This chain connects TRBV20-1 to TRBJ2-1; 7 bases align to TRBD2. CDR1 and CDR2 (germline): DFQATT, SNEGSKA (reference sequence). The CDR3 loop spans 19 amino acids. After removal of 0 bases from V and 0 bases from J, the junction contained 14 bases not matched to a gene. The CDR3 spells CSARDLASGRLSSYNEQFF. In nucleotides, the CDR3 is TGCAGTGCTAGAGATCTGGCTAGCGGTCGTTTAAGCTCCTACAATGAGCAGTTCTTC.

This clonotype has a count of ten or more. This chain uses TRBV18 with TRBJ1-1; tentative D call: TRBD1 (5 bases). The ends were cut back, 3 bases at V and 1 base at J, with 6 bases in the middle. This CDR3 spans 13 amino acids. CDR1 and CDR2 from the germline V gene are KGHSH and LQKENI. CDR3 nucleotides: TGTGCCAGCTCACCCACAGGGAACACTGAAGCTTTCTTT. It is translated as CASSPTGNTEAFF.

J is TRBJ2-5 and V is TRBV7-9, with 8 positions matching TRBD2. J gave up 3 bases and V 5 bases, and 14 bases lay outside the gene matches. CDR1 and CDR2 (germline): SEHNR, FQNEAQ (reference sequence). The CDR3 runs 17 residues. The CDR3 coding sequence is TGTGCCAGCAGCCCCCACCGGGGCGCGGGAGGAAAAGAGACCCAGTACTTC. As protein: CASSPHRGAGGKETQYF.

Only a few counts were recorded for this clonotype. The rearrangement joins TRBV7-9 to TRBJ1-6; tentatively, D is TRBD1 (6 bases). Germline V gene data show CDR1 as SEHNR and CDR2 as FQNEAQ (reference sequence). V lost 6 bases to trimming and J lost 8 bases, with 11 bases between them. The CDR3 has 13 amino acids. As DNA, the CDR3 is TGTGCCAGCAGTACGGAGGGGGATTCACCCCTCCACTTT. Its protein product is CASSTEGDSPLHF.

The chain combines TRBV21-1 with TRBJ1-6; TRBD1, the table's D call, lacks a check against the DNA. TRBV21-1 is described as a pseudogene. The CDR3 is 17 amino acids. CDR3 nucleotide sequence: TGTGCCAGCAGCAAAACTGTAAAATGGACAGAGAATTCACCCCTCCACTTT. Its translation: CASSKTVKWTENSPLHF.

The chain recombines TRBV4-2 with TRBJ2-1, with 7 bases lining up with TRBD1. CDR1 and CDR2 from the germline V gene are LGHNA and YNFKEQ. Trimming took 3 bases from V and 5 from J; bases not matched to a gene: 7. The CDR3 runs 15 residues. The CDR3 sequence is CASSHQQGDNNEQFF. The CDR3 DNA sequence: TGTGCCAGCAGCCACCAGCAGGGGGATAACAATGAGCAGTTCTTC.

This clonotype was seen a few times. V gene TRBV5-6 combines with J gene TRBJ1-5; D possibly corresponds to TRBD1 (5 bases). V dropped 0 bases and J dropped 9 bases, with 10 bases sitting between them. Per the germline V gene, CDR1 is SGHDT and CDR2 is YYEEEE. The CDR3 has 13 amino acids. In DNA form, the CDR3 reads TGTGCCAGCAGCTTGGGGGGACCGGGGCCCCAGCATTTT. Translation: CASSLGGPGPQHF.

This clonotype was seen only a few times. This rearrangement joins TRBV28 to TRBJ2-5; the D is unclear. Germline V lookup: CDR1 MDHEN, CDR2 SYDVKM. Trimming took 3 bases from V and 4 from J, leaving 12 bases between them. The CDR3 is 14 residues long. The CDR3 sequence is CASSLMGSLETQYF. The CDR3 DNA reads as TGTGCCAGCAGTTTGATGGGAAGCTTAGAGACCCAGTACTTC.

This clonotype came up many times. V is TRBV7-4 and J is TRBJ1-1; the D gene is possibly TRBD1 (5 bases). V lost 3 bases and J lost 0, with 11 bases in between. CDR1 and CDR2 from the germline V gene are SGHVT and SQSDAQ. The CDR3 covers 15 residues. As DNA, the CDR3 is TGTGCCAGCAGCTTTGGGGGTCCCTTGAACACTGAAGCTTTCTTT. Translated: CASSFGGPLNTEAFF.

The rearrangement joins TRBV29-1 to TRBJ2-2; D might be TRBD2 (6 bases). Trimming took 7 bases from V and 4 from J, leaving 16 bases between them. The CDR3 sequence is 14 residues long. The germline gives CDR1 SQVTM, CDR2 ANQGSEA. The CDR3 reads CSGSSAAGTGELFF. The CDR3 DNA follows: TGCAGCGGATCTAGCGCTGCGGGCACCGGGGAGCTGTTTTTT.

The V and J genes are TRBV28 and TRBJ2-7; D perhaps matches TRBD1 (5 bases). There are 12 residues in the CDR3. Deletions cut 7 bases from V and 2 bases from J, with 9 bases between. Germline lookup yields CDR1 MDHEN and CDR2 SYDVKM. The CDR3 protein is CASKWGTYEQYF. For the CDR3, the DNA is TGTGCCAGCAAGTGGGGCACCTACGAGCAGTACTTC.

The chain is built from TRBV28 and TRBJ1-4; no clear D. The CDR3 has 15 residues. The germline gives CDR1 MDHEN, CDR2 SYDVKM. Trimming stripped 2 bases from V and 8 bases from J, with 15 bases between. This chain's CDR3 is CASSLGDVGNEKLFF. The DNA of the CDR3 is TGTGCCAGCAGTTTAGGGGATGTAGGAAACGAAAAACTGTTTTTT.

This clonotype was picked up many times. V gene TRBV6-2 or TRBV6-3 combines with J gene TRBJ2-7, with TRBD1 matching over 8 bases. Germline CDR1 reads MNHEY; CDR2 reads SVGEGT. Unmatched junction bases numbered 10, after V lost 5 bases and J lost 4 bases. There are 15 residues in the CDR3. Written as DNA, the CDR3 is TGTGCCAGCAGTCATGGACAGGGACTCTCTTACGAGCAGTACTTC. Amino acid sequence: CASSHGQGLSYEQYF.

In this sample, this clonotype turned up a few times. The CDR3 is CASSYGQETQYF. The CDR3 coding sequence is TGTGCCAGCAGTTACGGACAAGAGACCCAGTACTTC. The V gene is TRBV6-2 or TRBV6-3, the J gene TRBJ2-5; D uncertain. This CDR3 comprises 12 residues. Trimming took 2 bases from V and 2 from J, leaving 3 bases between them. The germline CDR1 and CDR2 sequences are MNHEY and SVGEGT.

The chain uses TRBV28 and TRBJ2-2, with 16 nucleotides matching TRBD2. The CDR3 has 17 residues. The germline V gene encodes CDR1 MDHEN and CDR2 SYDVKM. With 5 bases clipped from V and 7 bases from J, the junction kept 7 bases outside the gene matches. The DNA for the CDR3 is TGTGCCAGCAGTCCGGGACTAGCGGGAGGGCCGGTCGGGGAGCTGTTTTTT. It codes for CASSPGLAGGPVGELFF.

The V call is TRBV20-1, the J call TRBJ1-2; tentatively, D is TRBD1 (6 bases). Germline values: CDR1 DFQATT, CDR2 SNEGSKA (reference sequence). Trimming took 5 bases from V and 5 from J, leaving 18 bases between them. The length of the CDR3 is 14 residues. This chain's CDR3 is CSADDTGFPYGYTF. CDR3 in DNA: TGCAGTGCTGACGATACAGGGTTCCCATATGGCTACACCTTC.